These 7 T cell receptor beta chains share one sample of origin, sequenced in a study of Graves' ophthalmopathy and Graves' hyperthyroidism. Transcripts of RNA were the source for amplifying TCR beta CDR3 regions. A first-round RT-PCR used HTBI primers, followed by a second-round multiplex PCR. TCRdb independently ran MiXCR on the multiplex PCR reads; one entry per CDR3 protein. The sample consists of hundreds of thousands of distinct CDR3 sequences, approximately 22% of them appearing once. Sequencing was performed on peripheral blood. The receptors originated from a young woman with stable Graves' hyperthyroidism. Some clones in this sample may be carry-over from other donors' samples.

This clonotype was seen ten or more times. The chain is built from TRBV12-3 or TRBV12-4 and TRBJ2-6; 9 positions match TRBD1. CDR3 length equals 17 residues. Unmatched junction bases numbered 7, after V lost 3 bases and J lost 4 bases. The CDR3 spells CASSFSYRGPGANVLTF. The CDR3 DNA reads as TGTGCCAGCAGTTTCTCCTACAGGGGGCCGGGGGCCAACGTCCTGACTTTC.

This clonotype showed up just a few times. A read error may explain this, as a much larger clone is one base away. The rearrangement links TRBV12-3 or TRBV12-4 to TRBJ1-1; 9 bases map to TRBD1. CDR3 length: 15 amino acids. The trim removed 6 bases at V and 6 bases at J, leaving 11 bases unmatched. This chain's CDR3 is CASRPGTGPLAEAFF. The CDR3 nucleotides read TGTGCCAGCAGACCCGGGACAGGGCCTTTGGCTGAAGCTTTCTTT.

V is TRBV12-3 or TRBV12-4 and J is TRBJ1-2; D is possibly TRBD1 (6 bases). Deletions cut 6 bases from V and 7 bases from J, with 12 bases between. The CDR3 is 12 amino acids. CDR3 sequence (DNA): TGTGCCAGCAGAGGGGGTTTTGGTGGCTACACCTTC. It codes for CASRGGFGGYTF.

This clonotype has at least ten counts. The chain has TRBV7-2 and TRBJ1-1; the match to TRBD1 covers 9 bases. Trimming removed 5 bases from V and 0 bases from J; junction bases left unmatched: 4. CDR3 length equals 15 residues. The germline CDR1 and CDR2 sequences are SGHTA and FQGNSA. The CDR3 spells CASSPRDRVNTEAFF. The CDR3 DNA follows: TGTGCCAGCAGCCCCCGGGACAGGGTGAACACTGAAGCTTTCTTT.

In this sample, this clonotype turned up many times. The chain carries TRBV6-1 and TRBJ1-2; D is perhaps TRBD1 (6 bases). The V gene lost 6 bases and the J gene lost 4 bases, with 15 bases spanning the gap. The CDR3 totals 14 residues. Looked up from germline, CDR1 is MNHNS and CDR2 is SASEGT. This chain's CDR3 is CASRDQGLGYGYTF. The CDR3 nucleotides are TGTGCCAGCAGGGACCAGGGGTTAGGCTATGGCTACACCTTC.

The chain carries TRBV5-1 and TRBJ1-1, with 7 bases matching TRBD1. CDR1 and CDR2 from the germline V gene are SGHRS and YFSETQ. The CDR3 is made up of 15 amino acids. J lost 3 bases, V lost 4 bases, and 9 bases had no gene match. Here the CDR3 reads CASSPIHRGHTEAFF. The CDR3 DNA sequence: TGCGCCAGCAGCCCCATCCACAGGGGCCACACTGAAGCTTTCTTT.

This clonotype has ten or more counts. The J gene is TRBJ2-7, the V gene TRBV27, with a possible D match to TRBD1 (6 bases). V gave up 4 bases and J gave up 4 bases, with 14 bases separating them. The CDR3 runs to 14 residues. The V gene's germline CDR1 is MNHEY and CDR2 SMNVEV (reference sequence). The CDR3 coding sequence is TGTGCCAGCAGTTCGGGACACAATATGTACGAGCAGTACTTC. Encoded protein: CASSSGHNMYEQYF.